These 23 T cell receptor beta chains originate from one sample sequenced in a study of T cell responses to AZD1222 COVID-19 vaccine. Produced via immunoSEQ multiplex PCR; TCRdb's table is partial and in-frame only. This sample has over 150,000 clones; about 86% occur once, and the top ten carry around 10%. The sequencing here drew on peripheral blood, taken 28 days after the second AZD1222 dose. These receptors were collected from an adult who received the AZD1222 COVID-19 vaccine.

With respect to this clone: Germline is not matched at one junction end, which may reflect a read error. The chain is built from TRBV18 and TRBJ1-3, with 12 bases aligning to TRBD1. This CDR3 has 12 residues. In germline, CDR1 is KGHSH, CDR2 LQKENI. This chain's CDR3 is CASSPGQGASDF. Written as DNA, the CDR3 is TGTGCCAGCTCACCGGGACAGGGGGCATCAGATTTT.

This chain joins TRBV5-1 and TRBJ2-2; the match to TRBD1 covers 7 bases. Germline assignment: CDR1 SGHRS and CDR2 YFSETQ. Germline trimming cut 4 bases from V and 2 bases from J; bases unmatched to any gene: 8. CDR3 length: 16 amino acids. The chain's CDR3 is CASSSSRQGNTGELFF. The DNA for the CDR3 is TGCGCCAGCAGCAGTTCCCGACAGGGTAACACCGGGGAGCTGTTTTTT. The full variable domain, rest sourced from reference TRBV5-1 and TRBJ2-2, is KAGVTQTPRYLIKTRGQQVTLSCSPISGHRSVSWYQQTPGQGLQFLFEYFSETQRNKGNFPGRFSGRQFSNSRSEMNVSTLELGDSALYLCASSSSRQGNTGELFFGEGSRLTVL.

This clone has a single count. The chain employs TRBV28 and TRBJ1-1; D may be TRBD1 (6 bases). Per germline, CDR1 MDHEN and CDR2 SYDVKM. Trimming removed 4 bases at V and 14 bases at J, with 17 bases between. The CDR3 is made up of 12 amino acids. The CDR3 region has the DNA TGTGCCAGCAGTTCCGCTCAACAGGGTCTCTTCTTT. It yields the protein CASSSAQQGLFF.

The V gene is TRBV9, the J gene TRBJ1-2; 7 bases map to TRBD1. Germline lookup yields CDR1 SGDLS and CDR2 YYNGEE. This CDR3 spans 16 amino acids. With 4 bases clipped from V and 6 bases from J, the junction kept 15 bases outside the gene matches. This CDR3 is CASSLDARQGVNGYTF. The CDR3 bases are TGTGCCAGCAGCCTAGACGCACGACAGGGAGTGAATGGCTACACCTTC. Variable domain in full (rest from reference TRBV9 and TRBJ1-2): DSGVTQTPKHLITATGQRVTLRCSPRSGDLSVYWYQQSLDQGLQFLIQYYNGEERAKGNILERFSAQQFPDLHSELNLSSLELGDSALYFCASSLDARQGVNGYTFGSGTRLTVV.

J is TRBJ2-7 and V is TRBV30; D gene ambiguous. Trimming removed 4 bases from V and 4 bases from J, with 8 bases in between. The CDR3 runs 11 residues. Germline values: CDR1 GTSNPN, CDR2 SVGIG (reference sequence). Here the CDR3 reads CAWISGYEQYF. DNA of the CDR3: TGTGCCTGGATCTCCGGTTACGAGCAGTACTTC.

The chain has TRBV12-3 or TRBV12-4 and TRBJ2-1, with 7 bases fitting TRBD1. The CDR3 has 13 residues. V dropped 6 bases and J dropped 4; count of bases not matched to a gene: 3. DNA for the CDR3: TGTGCCAGCAGATGGACAGGTTACAATGAGCAGTTCTTC. It translates to CASRWTGYNEQFF.

This rearrangement joins TRBV28 to TRBJ1-4; perhaps TRBD1 as D (5 bases). The germline gives CDR1 MDHEN, CDR2 SYDVKM. V shed 4 bases and J shed 7 bases, with 10 bases lying between them. This CDR3 has 13 amino acids. CDR3 region: CASSSRDGEKLFF. The CDR3 nucleotides are TGTGCCAGCAGTTCCAGGGACGGTGAAAAACTGTTTTTT.

This clone was counted a single time. V and J are TRBV9 and TRBJ2-7, with 8 bases matching TRBD2. The germline gives CDR1 SGDLS, CDR2 YYNGEE. The CDR3 has 14 amino acids. V was clipped by 1 base and J by 2 bases; unmatched bases: 2. CDR3 protein: CASSVTSGPYEQYF. The CDR3 nucleotides are TGTGCCAGCAGCGTAACTAGCGGCCCCTACGAGCAGTACTTC.

V gene TRBV9 combines with J gene TRBJ2-1; 8 bases fit TRBD2. Germline V lookup: CDR1 SGDLS, CDR2 YYNGEE. The trim removed 6 bases at V and 8 bases at J, leaving 13 bases unmatched. The CDR3 length is 15 residues. For the CDR3, the DNA is TGTGCCAGCACCGAGCGGGGGACTAGGGTGGATGAGCAGTTCTTC. It encodes CASTERGTRVDEQFF.

The chain uses TRBV10-3 and TRBJ2-5; D not resolved. CDR3 length equals 12 residues. Trimming cost V 8 bases and J 2 bases, with 9 bases left between them. Germline V lookup: CDR1 ENHRY, CDR2 SYGVKD. CDR3 sequence reads: CAISTDQETQYF. Written as DNA, the CDR3 is TGTGCCATCTCAACAGATCAAGAGACCCAGTACTTC.

The chain links TRBV29-1 to TRBJ2-2; D possibly corresponds to TRBD1 (6 bases). The V and J ends lost 5 bases and 1 base respectively, with 8 bases between them. The germline CDR1 and CDR2 sequences are SQVTM and ANQGSEA. This CDR3 has 13 residues. CDR3 DNA sequence: TGCAGCGTTCGGACAGTGAACACCGGGGAGCTGTTTTTT. It translates to CSVRTVNTGELFF.

V gene TRBV4-3 combines with J gene TRBJ2-7; 10 nucleotides line up with TRBD1. Losses at the gene ends were 3 bases for V and 6 bases for J; bases not matched to a gene: 11. CDR1 and CDR2 from the germline V gene are LGHNA and YSLEER. This CDR3 has 16 residues. CDR3 sequence (DNA): TGCGCCAGCAGCCACGCCCGTGGACAGGGGGTATTCGAGCAGTACTTC. Its translation is CASSHARGQGVFEQYF.

This clone occurred once. The genes are TRBV5-4 and TRBJ2-3; 13 bases fit TRBD2. The germline V gene has CDR1 SGHNT and CDR2 YYREEE (reference sequence). The CDR3 totals 16 residues. Unmatched junction bases numbered 6, after V lost 4 bases and J lost 4 bases. Here the CDR3 reads CASSTRTSGGADTQYF. CDR3 coding DNA: TGTGCCAGCAGCACCCGGACTAGCGGGGGTGCAGATACGCAGTATTTT.

The J gene is TRBJ1-4, the V gene TRBV28; weak D call: TRBD1 (5 bases). Trimming shortened V by 2 bases and J by 4 bases, and 8 bases separated the two germline ends. From germline, CDR1 is MDHEN and CDR2 SYDVKM. CDR3 length equals 14 residues. The CDR3 DNA reads as TGTGCCAGCAGTTTAGCGGGACGTAATGAAAAACTGTTTTTT. This translates into CASSLAGRNEKLFF.

The V gene is TRBV6-6, the J gene TRBJ1-1; D not resolved. V was pared by 6 bases and J by 11 bases, with 19 bases between. This CDR3 is built from 13 residues. From germline, CDR1 is MNHNY and CDR2 SVGAGI (reference sequence). As DNA, the CDR3 is TGTGCCAGCAGCCTCCTTTCGACCGTCAATGCTTTCTTT. It translates to CASSLLSTVNAFF.

The chain couples TRBV19 to TRBJ2-3, with 8 bases fitting TRBD2. The trim removed 3 bases at V and 5 bases at J, leaving 4 bases unmatched. This CDR3 has 14 amino acids. CDR1 is LNHDA and CDR2 is SQIVND in the germline V gene (reference sequence). CDR3 protein: CASSIGGAIDTQYF. The CDR3 DNA is TGTGCCAGTAGTATCGGGGGGGCAATAGATACGCAGTATTTT.

The rearrangement joins TRBV5-8 to TRBJ1-4, with D possibly being TRBD1 (5 bases). This CDR3 spans 16 amino acids. Trimming removed 0 bases from V and 2 bases from J, with 11 bases in between. CDR1 is SGHTS, CDR2 YDEGEE, per germline. Written as DNA, the CDR3 is TGTGCCAGCAGCTTGGAGATGGGGCTTACTAATGAAAAACTGTTTTTT. Translated, it gives CASSLEMGLTNEKLFF.

V is TRBV20-1 and J is TRBJ1-2, with D hard to call. The CDR3 has 8 amino acids. V was pared by 4 bases and J by 6 bases, with 0 bases between. From germline, CDR1 is DFQATT and CDR2 SNEGSKA (reference sequence). The CDR3 is CSANGYTF. CDR3 DNA: TGCAGTGCTAATGGCTACACCTTC.

This chain links TRBV19 with TRBJ1-1, with 9 positions matching TRBD1. CDR1 is LNHDA and CDR2 is SQIVND in the germline V gene (reference sequence). This CDR3 comprises 15 residues. V gave up 6 bases and J gave up 1 base; unmatched junction bases: 6. CDR3 sequence (DNA): TGTGCCAGTAGCCCCGACAGGGGGGCGAACACTGAAGCTTTCTTT. This sequence encodes CASSPDRGANTEAFF. Based on the CDR3 plus reference TRBV19 and TRBJ1-1, the full variable domain is DGGITQSPKYLFRKEGQNVTLSCEQNLNHDAMYWYRQDPGQGLRLIYYSQIVNDFQKGDIAEGYSVSREKKESFPLTVTSAQKNPTAFYLCASSPDRGANTEAFFGQGTRLTVV.

This chain connects TRBV19 to TRBJ2-5, with 7 bases that match TRBD1. With V trimmed by 0 bases and J by 5 bases, 6 bases remained unmatched. Germline V gene lookup returns CDR1 LNHDA and CDR2 SQIVND (reference sequence). The CDR3 runs 15 residues. CDR3 nucleotide sequence: TGTGCCAGTAGTATAGAACACAGGGGATGGGAGACCCAGTACTTC. It is translated as CASSIEHRGWETQYF.

The chain uses TRBV12-3 or TRBV12-4 and TRBJ1-5, with D maybe TRBD1 (5 bases). The CDR3 extends over 11 amino acids. V dropped 8 bases and J dropped 12 bases, with 14 bases sitting between them. The CDR3 loop reads CASSTRGLQHF. In DNA form, the CDR3 reads TGTGCCAGCTCCACCCGGGGACTCCAGCATTTT.

This clone has just one count. The rearrangement uses TRBV7-3 and TRBJ2-1; no clear D. Per germline, CDR1 SGHTA and CDR2 FQGTGA. V was pared by 5 bases and J by 0 bases, with 11 bases between. This CDR3 spans 15 amino acids. CDR3: CASSIQVSSYNEQFF. The CDR3 DNA reads TGTGCCAGCAGCATCCAGGTGAGCTCCTACAATGAGCAGTTCTTC.

This sequence joins TRBV6-2 or TRBV6-3 and TRBJ2-7, with D possibly matching TRBD1 (5 bases). The germline gives CDR1 MNHEY, CDR2 SVGEGT. The CDR3 is made up of 11 amino acids. Trimming pared 6 bases from V and 6 bases from J, leaving 9 bases between. The CDR3 nucleotides are TGTGCCAGCAGCCAGGGATTCGAGCAGTACTTC. Protein sequence: CASSQGFEQYF.